This TCR beta chain was found in a study of beta chain features in type 1 diabetes. Researchers reported sorting CD4+ naive, central memory, regulatory and stem cell-like memory cells via CD45RO/CCR7/CD25/CD127/CD95/CD27. As every portion of the isolated RNA was reverse transcribed, the sequencing read expressed TCRB transcripts. Samples of naive, central memory and regulatory T cells yielded a mean of about 3.4 million reads. Only in-frame clones appear in the TCRdb table, and some are missing; sequencing was by immunoSEQ multiplex PCR. The sample consists of a few hundred thousand clones, over 12% of them appearing once. As for this clone: The antigen remains unidentified.

Findings of the study overall: It was among patients, rather than healthy donors, that naive, central memory and Treg TCRB repertoires appeared more similar. When Type 1 diabetes patients were examined, their TCRB CDR3s proved moderately but significantly shorter in all four CD4+ subsets.

The TCR originated in a woman aged 18-29 years in good health. Input material: naive CD4+ T cells from blood.

CDR3 nucleotide sequence: TGTGCCAGCAGTCCCATTGGACTAGCGGGATCTGCAGATACGCAGTATTTT. It translates to CASSPIGLAGSADTQYF. The chain recombines TRBV28 with TRBJ2-3, with 12 bases that match TRBD2. V lost 5 bases, J lost 4 bases, and 10 bases stayed unmatched. The germline V gene has CDR1 MDHEN and CDR2 SYDVKM. The CDR3 spans 17 residues.